One sample yielded the 11 T cell receptor beta chains listed below, sequenced in a study of T cells after posttransplantation cyclophosphamide. Here immunoSEQ multiplex PCR was the method, and the copy in TCRdb shows in-frame clones only, minus some. The sample gives 28,000 or so clones, 75% to 90% of which show up once; roughly 3.4% is in the top ten. The sequenced sample was PBMCs. These receptors were collected from a man aged 50-59 years.

Only one count was recorded for this clone. This chain connects TRBV28 to TRBJ1-5; no definite D call. The CDR3 runs 15 residues. The germline CDR1 and CDR2 sequences are MDHEN and SYDVKM. Between the trimmed V and J ends, which lost 10 bases and 0 bases, there was a span of 16 bases. The CDR3 DNA reads TGTGCCACCGGAGGACGACCTTATAGCAATCAGCCCCAGCATTTT. It encodes CATGGRPYSNQPQHF.

The CDR3 DNA sequence: TGTGCCAGCTGGCGGACAGGGAACACTGAAGCTTTCTTT. Translated, it gives CASWRTGNTEAFF. The chain employs TRBV6-6 and TRBJ1-1, with 7 bases aligning to TRBD1. V trimming: 8 bases; J trimming: 1 base; junction bases outside the gene matches: 4. There are 13 residues in the CDR3. In germline, CDR1 is MNHNY, CDR2 SVGAGI (reference sequence).

The gene calls are TRBV15 and TRBJ2-3; the D gene is possibly TRBD2 (7 bases). V dropped 5 bases and J dropped 7 bases, with 22 bases sitting between them. Germline V gene data show CDR1 as LNHNV and CDR2 as YYDKDF (reference sequence). This CDR3 is 16 amino acids long. The CDR3 loop is CATSPRGAGRLNTQYF. The CDR3 DNA reads TGTGCCACCAGCCCCCGGGGGGCGGGACGCCTTAATACGCAGTATTTT.

This clone showed up just once. The rearrangement links TRBV7-9 to TRBJ2-2; 7 positions match TRBD1. The CDR3 is 17 residues long. V trimming: 5 bases; J trimming: 0 bases; junction bases outside the gene matches: 9. In germline, CDR1 is SEHNR, CDR2 FQNEAQ (reference sequence). The CDR3 here is CASSIPKDRPNTGELFF. The CDR3 DNA reads TGTGCCAGCAGCATACCTAAGGACAGGCCGAACACCGGGGAGCTGTTTTTT.

The chain carries TRBV18 and TRBJ1-4; D gene ambiguous. Per germline, CDR1 KGHSH and CDR2 LQKENI. Trimming shortened V by 2 bases and J by 0 bases, and 10 bases separated the two germline ends. The CDR3 loop spans 16 amino acids. The CDR3 bases are TGTGCCAGCTCACCAGACTTCCCCACAACTAATGAAAAACTGTTTTTT. Its translation: CASSPDFPTTNEKLFF.

The chain is built from TRBV7-2 and TRBJ2-7, with D possibly being TRBD2 (6 bases). The CDR3 totals 17 residues. Trimming cost V 1 base and J 0 bases, with 16 bases left between them. Germline CDR1 and CDR2: SGHTA and FQGNSA. The chain's CDR3 is CASSLGLAGTHSYEQYF. In nucleotides, the CDR3 is TGTGCCAGCAGCTTAGGCTTGGCGGGGACCCACTCCTACGAGCAGTACTTC.

The J gene is TRBJ2-4, the V gene TRBV28, with D possibly TRBD2 on 7 matching bases. Trimming shortened V by 6 bases and J by 5 bases, and 23 bases separated the two germline ends. This CDR3 has 17 residues. In germline, CDR1 is MDHEN, CDR2 SYDVKM. This chain's CDR3 is CASSPGGGGSLENIQYF. In nucleotides, the CDR3 is TGTGCCAGCAGCCCCGGTGGGGGGGGCAGTTTAGAAAACATTCAGTACTTC.

This clone was found a few times. The rearrangement uses TRBV7-3 and TRBJ1-3; 7 bases fit TRBD1. The length of the CDR3 is 13 residues. V trimming: 6 bases; J trimming: 2 bases; junction bases outside the gene matches: 1. Germline values: CDR1 SGHTA, CDR2 FQGTGA. The CDR3 DNA is TGTGCCAGCAGTACAGGGGCTGGAAACACCATATATTTT. Translated, it gives CASSTGAGNTIYF. Full variable domain (outside the CDR3, taken from reference TRBV7-3 and TRBJ1-3): GAGVSQTPSNKVTEKGKYVELRCDPISGHTALYWYRQSLGQGPEFLIYFQGTGAADDSGLPNDRFFAVRPEGSVSTLKIQRTERGDSAVYLCASSTGAGNTIYFGEGSWLTVV.

Notes on this clone: This same CDR3 is encoded by further DNA sequences in the sample. The genes are TRBV4-2 and TRBJ2-3, with 9 bases fitting TRBD1. CDR3 length: 16 residues. Germline loops: CDR1 LGHNA, CDR2 YNFKEQ. V gave up 1 base and J gave up 3 bases; unmatched junction bases: 5. For the CDR3, the DNA is TGTGCCAGCAGCCAAGCCGGGACAGGGAGAACAGATACGCAGTATTTT. It yields the protein CASSQAGTGRTDTQYF.

This chain joins TRBV7-9 and TRBJ1-1, with a possible D match to TRBD1 (5 bases). The CDR3 has 13 amino acids. The germline gives CDR1 SEHNR, CDR2 FQNEAQ (reference sequence). The V gene lost 5 bases and the J gene lost 4 bases, with 11 bases spanning the gap. The CDR3 protein is CASSPGGGTEAFF. The CDR3 DNA follows: TGTGCCAGCAGCCCTGGGGGGGGCACTGAAGCTTTCTTT.

The rearrangement links TRBV4-3 to TRBJ2-1, with D uncertain. Trimming cost V 1 base and J 0 bases, with 7 bases left between them. In germline, CDR1 is LGHNA, CDR2 YSLEER. The CDR3 has 15 amino acids. In nucleotides, the CDR3 is TGCGCCAGCAGCCAAGGCTATAGCTCCTACAATGAGCAGTTCTTC. It encodes CASSQGYSSYNEQFF.